These 13 T cell receptor beta chains came from one sample sequenced in a study of blood T cell repertoires in COVID-19. TCRdb's table, derived via immunoSEQ multiplex PCR, lists solely in-frame clones and lacks some. The data show roughly 290,000 clones, 89% seen once. Material: peripheral blood. These receptors were taken from a woman aged 55-75 years with acute or convalescent COVID-19.

The chain combines TRBV18 with TRBJ1-2, with TRBD1 matching over 7 bases. The CDR3 has 14 residues. Germline V lookup: CDR1 KGHSH, CDR2 LQKENI. With 2 bases clipped from V and 4 bases from J, the junction kept 4 bases outside the gene matches. The CDR3 reads CASSPSRDSYGYTF. The CDR3 DNA follows: TGTGCCAGCTCACCATCTCGGGACAGCTATGGCTACACCTTC. Together with reference TRBV18 and TRBJ1-2, the CDR3 gives the full variable domain: NAGVMQNPRHLVRRRGQEARLRCSPMKGHSHVYWYRQLPEEGLKFMVYLQKENIIDESGMPKERFSAEFPKEGPSILRIQQVVRGDSAAYFCASSPSRDSYGYTFGSGTRLTVV.

The chain is built from TRBV19 and TRBJ1-4, with D possibly TRBD1 on 5 matching bases. Between the trimmed V and J ends, which lost 3 bases and 8 bases, there was a span of 19 bases. CDR1 is LNHDA, CDR2 SQIVND, per germline (reference sequence). The CDR3 runs 16 residues. The CDR3, as DNA: TGTGCCAGTAGTATTGGGGCCGGGCAGGTCAACGAAAAACTGTTTTTT. This encodes CASSIGAGQVNEKLFF.

V usage is TRBV7-9 and J usage is TRBJ2-7; no reliable D call. This CDR3 contains 15 residues. Germline CDR1 reads SEHNR; CDR2 reads FQNEAQ (reference sequence). Trimming removed 2 bases at V and 0 bases at J, with 11 bases between. The CDR3 region has the DNA TGTGCCAGCAGCTTATTCACCCTCAGCTCCTACGAGCAGTACTTC. Translation gives CASSLFTLSSYEQYF. The full variable domain, with the rest looked up from reference TRBV7-9 and TRBJ2-7, is DTGVSQNPRHKITKRGQNVTFRCDPISEHNRLYWYRQTLGQGPEFLTYFQNEAQLEKSRLLSDRFSAERPKGSFSTLEIQRTEQGDSAMYLCASSLFTLSSYEQYFGPGTRLTVT.

The chain carries TRBV15 and TRBJ2-5; 14 positions agree with TRBD2. CDR3 length: 16 amino acids. V was clipped by 3 bases and J by 4 bases; unmatched bases: 4. CDR1 is LNHNV, CDR2 YYDKDF, per germline (reference sequence). DNA of the CDR3: TGTGCCACCAGCAGGGGGACTAGCGGGAGCACAGAGACCCAGTACTTC. Translated, it gives CATSRGTSGSTETQYF.

This chain connects TRBV5-1 to TRBJ1-1; a possible D gene is TRBD1 (6 bases). V lost 1 base to trimming and J lost 0 bases, with 13 bases between them. The CDR3 extends over 16 amino acids. Germline V lookup: CDR1 SGHRS, CDR2 YFSETQ. In nucleotides, the CDR3 is TGCGCCAGCAGCTTGAGCAGGGGCGCGGTGAACACTGAAGCTTTCTTT. Amino acids: CASSLSRGAVNTEAFF.

This chain uses TRBV3-1 (or the pseudogene TRBV3-2) with TRBJ1-6; 7 nucleotides align to TRBD1. V lost 1 base and J lost 7; bases outside the gene matches: 4. Germline V gene lookup returns CDR1 LGHDT and CDR2 YNNKEL (reference sequence). This CDR3 comprises 15 residues. The CDR3 sequence: CASSQGQGKNSPLHF. CDR3 DNA: TGTGCCAGCAGCCAAGGACAGGGAAAAAATTCACCCCTCCACTTT.

The genes are TRBV11-3 and TRBJ2-2; the match to TRBD1 covers 7 bases. Germline CDR1 SGHNT, CDR2 YENEEA. The CDR3 has 16 residues. Unmatched junction bases numbered 7, after V lost 2 bases and J lost 4 bases. In nucleotides, the CDR3 is TGTGCCAGCAGCTTAAGGGGGCTAGTTAGCACCGGGGAGCTGTTTTTT. As protein: CASSLRGLVSTGELFF. The full variable domain, completed using reference TRBV11-3 and TRBJ2-2, is EAGVVQSPRYKIIEKKQPVAFWCNPISGHNTLYWYLQNLGQGPELLIRYENEEAVDDSQLPKDRFSAERLKGVDSTLKIQPAELGDSAVYLCASSLRGLVSTGELFFGEGSRLTVL.

The genes are TRBV9 and TRBJ2-1; tentatively, D is TRBD2 (5 bases). Trimming removed 3 bases at V and 5 bases at J, with 24 bases between. Germline loops: CDR1 SGDLS, CDR2 YYNGEE. The CDR3 contains 18 residues. In DNA form, the CDR3 reads TGTGCCAGCAGCGCGTCCCAGGTCGGGATAGCGACCCACAATGAGCAGTTCTTC. As protein: CASSASQVGIATHNEQFF. Full variable domain (remainder filled in from reference TRBV9 and TRBJ2-1): DSGVTQTPKHLITATGQRVTLRCSPRSGDLSVYWYQQSLDQGLQFLIQYYNGEERAKGNILERFSAQQFPDLHSELNLSSLELGDSALYFCASSASQVGIATHNEQFFGPGTRLTVL.

The chain is built from TRBV5-1 and TRBJ2-7; a possible D gene is TRBD2 (6 bases). This CDR3 has 13 amino acids. In germline, CDR1 is SGHRS, CDR2 YFSETQ. Trimming left V 5 bases short and J 12 bases short, with 21 bases between. This CDR3 is CASSRESSGRGYF. For the CDR3, the DNA is TGCGCCAGCAGTCGTGAGAGTAGCGGTCGGGGGTACTTC.

The chain carries TRBV19 and TRBJ2-3, with 7 bases identical to TRBD2. The germline CDR1 and CDR2 sequences are LNHDA and SQIVND (reference sequence). V trimming: 2 bases; J trimming: 1 base; junction bases outside the gene matches: 9. This CDR3 spans 17 amino acids. CDR3 loop: CASSISSGGLGTDTQYF. CDR3 coding DNA: TGTGCCAGTAGTATATCCTCGGGGGGTCTTGGCACAGATACGCAGTATTTT.

This chain uses TRBV10-2 with TRBJ2-1, with TRBD2 matching 12 bases. The ends lost 3 bases at V and 8 bases at J; junction bases unmatched: 8. This CDR3 spans 16 amino acids. Germline V gives CDR1 WSHSY, CDR2 SAAADI. The CDR3 is CASSDVPSGGAYEQFF. CDR3 coding DNA: TGCGCCAGCAGTGACGTTCCTAGCGGGGGGGCCTATGAGCAGTTCTTC.

This clone occurred once. The chain carries TRBV20-1 and TRBJ1-4; TRBD1 matches 9 bases. Germline values: CDR1 DFQATT, CDR2 SNEGSKA (reference sequence). With V trimmed by 3 bases and J by 7 bases, 9 bases remained unmatched. The CDR3 contains 15 residues. CDR3 sequence reads: CSASIPGQGSEKLFF. The CDR3 DNA is TGCAGTGCTAGTATCCCGGGACAGGGAAGTGAAAAACTGTTTTTT.

The chain employs TRBV5-1 and TRBJ2-2; no reliable D call. Per germline, CDR1 SGHRS and CDR2 YFSETQ. V gave up 0 bases and J gave up 5 bases, with 8 bases separating them. This CDR3 comprises 14 residues. CDR3 in amino acids: CASSLGSGTGELFF. The CDR3 coding sequence is TGCGCCAGCAGCTTGGGGTCAGGAACCGGGGAGCTGTTTTTT. The variable domain in full, completed from reference TRBV5-1 and TRBJ2-2, reads KAGVTQTPRYLIKTRGQQVTLSCSPISGHRSVSWYQQTPGQGLQFLFEYFSETQRNKGNFPGRFSGRQFSNSRSEMNVSTLELGDSALYLCASSLGSGTGELFFGEGSRLTVL.